These 12 T cell receptor beta chains originate from one sample sequenced in a study of cytotoxic CD8 clonotypes in ibrutinib-treated CLL. Clones were read by immunoSEQ multiplex PCR, and TCRdb kept only the in-frame ones, dropping some. The table lists approximately 84,000 clones, just over 85% of them singletons. The sample in question was PBMCs, obtained before ibrutinib treatment. Receptors originate from a human donor with chronic lymphocytic leukemia.

The CDR3 DNA reads TGTGCCAGCAGCCTGGCCGGTGGATTTAGCAATCAGCCCCAGCATTTT. The encoded protein is CASSLAGGFSNQPQHF. This sequence joins TRBV5-8 and TRBJ1-5; D gene unclear. V was pared by 4 bases and J by 0 bases, with 14 bases between. Germline V gene lookup returns CDR1 SGHTS and CDR2 YDEGEE. This CDR3 is built from 16 residues.

The chain is built from TRBV18 and TRBJ1-5; tentative D call: TRBD1 (6 bases). The CDR3 contains 18 residues. Germline V CDR1 and CDR2: KGHSH, LQKENI. Trimming cost V 1 base and J 5 bases, with 21 bases left between them. The CDR3 nucleotides read TGTGCCAGCTCACCACGACACTTCAGGGACACGGTCGATCAGCCCCAGCATTTT. Its translation: CASSPRHFRDTVDQPQHF.

The chain uses TRBV27 and TRBJ2-1; the match to TRBD2 covers 8 bases. The CDR3 is made up of 15 amino acids. The junction had 8 bases not matched to a gene; V was cut back by 2 bases and J by 8 bases. Germline CDR1 and CDR2: MNHEY and SMNVEV (reference sequence). CDR3 nucleotide sequence: TGTGCCAGCAGTTTAAACGGGAGGGTTCGGGATGAGCAGTTCTTC. Translating gives CASSLNGRVRDEQFF.

Here the CDR3 reads CASSSPGPNAPDTQYF. For the CDR3, the DNA is TGTGCCAGCAGCTCGCCGGGCCCCAACGCCCCAGATACGCAGTATTTT. V usage is TRBV7-2 and J usage is TRBJ2-3; D remains ambiguous. The V gene's germline CDR1 is SGHTA and CDR2 FQGNSA. Trimming stripped 4 bases from V and 4 bases from J, with 18 bases between. The CDR3 is 16 amino acids.

This clone was observed a single time. The J gene is TRBJ2-1, the V gene TRBV9; either TRBD1 or TRBD2 may fit D (6 bases each). The CDR3 loop spans 15 amino acids. V was cut by 4 bases and J by 8 bases, with 19 bases left in between. The germline V gene has CDR1 SGDLS and CDR2 YYNGEE. CDR3 loop: CASSPRDLGGYEQFF. CDR3 coding DNA: TGTGCCAGCAGCCCCCGGGACCTCGGGGGCTATGAGCAGTTCTTC.

The genes are TRBV2 and TRBJ2-2; D remains ambiguous. The CDR3 consists of 15 residues. CDR1 and CDR2 from the germline V gene are SNHLY and FYNNEI. V lost 5 bases, J lost 1 base, and 11 bases lay in between. This CDR3 reads CASSPPPGNTGELFF. The CDR3 bases are TGTGCCAGCAGTCCCCCACCCGGGAACACCGGGGAGCTGTTTTTT.

The chain joins TRBV15 to TRBJ2-3, with D maybe TRBD1 (5 bases). CDR3 length: 16 residues. V lost 5 bases to trimming and J lost 0 bases, with 15 bases between them. CDR1 and CDR2 (germline): LNHNV, YYDKDF (reference sequence). CDR3 region: CATSSGSQASTDTQYF. CDR3 DNA: TGTGCCACCAGCTCAGGGTCTCAAGCAAGCACAGATACGCAGTATTTT.

This rearrangement joins TRBV7-9 to TRBJ2-2, with D possibly matching TRBD2 (5 bases). The CDR3 is 15 amino acids. Trimming left V 3 bases short and J 0 bases short, with 8 bases between. Germline CDR1 SEHNR, CDR2 FQNEAQ (reference sequence). CDR3 sequence: CASSLSGANTGELFF. As DNA, the CDR3 is TGTGCCAGCAGCTTGTCCGGGGCGAACACCGGGGAGCTGTTTTTT.

The chain recombines TRBV5-1 with TRBJ2-5, with unresolved D. CDR1 and CDR2 (germline): SGHRS, YFSETQ. The V end was cut by 0 bases, the J end by 5 bases, with 8 bases between. The CDR3 has 13 residues. The CDR3 coding sequence is TGCGCCAGCAGCTTGGGCGCGTTCGAGACCCAGTACTTC. Translation gives CASSLGAFETQYF.

The sample holds one count of this clone. The chain uses TRBV28 and TRBJ2-7; no definite D call. Germline CDR1 MDHEN, CDR2 SYDVKM. V gave up 6 bases and J gave up 3 bases, with 9 bases separating them. The CDR3 consists of 12 residues. The chain's CDR3 is CASRHQNYEQYF. The CDR3 nucleotides read TGTGCCAGCAGACACCAAAACTACGAGCAGTACTTC.

The chain has TRBV30 and TRBJ1-2; weak D call: TRBD1 (5 bases). The CDR3 is 12 amino acids. V lost 0 bases to trimming and J lost 8 bases, with 10 bases between them. CDR1 is GTSNPN and CDR2 is SVGIG in the germline V gene (reference sequence). The CDR3 bases are TGTGCCTGGAGTGTAGGGGTAGGAGGCTACACCTTC. Amino acids: CAWSVGVGGYTF.

The chain uses TRBV6-5 and TRBJ1-1; 10 bases align to TRBD1. The J segment lost 10 bases and the V segment lost 4 bases, leaving 3 bases of the junction unmatched. Germline V lookup: CDR1 MNHEY, CDR2 SVGAGI. The CDR3 is 12 amino acids. Written as DNA, the CDR3 is TGTGCCAGCAGTTGGACAGGGGGTAGAGCTTTCTTT. As protein: CASSWTGGRAFF.